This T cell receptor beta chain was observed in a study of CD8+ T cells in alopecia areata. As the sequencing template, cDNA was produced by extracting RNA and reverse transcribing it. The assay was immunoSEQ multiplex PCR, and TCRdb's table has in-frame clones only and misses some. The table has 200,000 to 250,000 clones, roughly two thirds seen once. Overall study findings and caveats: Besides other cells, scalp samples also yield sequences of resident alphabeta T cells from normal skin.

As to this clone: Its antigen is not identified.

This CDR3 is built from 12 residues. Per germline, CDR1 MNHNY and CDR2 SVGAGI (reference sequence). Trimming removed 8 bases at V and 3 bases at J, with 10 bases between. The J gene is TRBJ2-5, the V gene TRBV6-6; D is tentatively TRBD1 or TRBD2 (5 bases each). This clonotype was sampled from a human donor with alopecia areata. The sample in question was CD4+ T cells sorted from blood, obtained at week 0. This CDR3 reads CASRGTKETQYF. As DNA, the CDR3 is TGTGCCAGCCGGGGCACCAAAGAGACCCAGTACTTC.